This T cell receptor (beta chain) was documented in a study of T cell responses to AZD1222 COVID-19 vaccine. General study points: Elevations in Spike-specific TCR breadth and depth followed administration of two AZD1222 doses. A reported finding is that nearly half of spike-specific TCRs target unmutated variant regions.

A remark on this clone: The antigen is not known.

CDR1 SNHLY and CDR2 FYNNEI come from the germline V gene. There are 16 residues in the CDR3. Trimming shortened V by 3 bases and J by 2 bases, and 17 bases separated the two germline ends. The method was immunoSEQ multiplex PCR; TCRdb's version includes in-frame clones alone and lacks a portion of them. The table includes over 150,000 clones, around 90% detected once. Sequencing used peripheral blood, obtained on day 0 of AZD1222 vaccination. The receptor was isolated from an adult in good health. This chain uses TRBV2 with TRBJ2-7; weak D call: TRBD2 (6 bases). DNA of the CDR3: TGTGCCAGCAGTGACGCGGAGGGCAGGCGAACCTACGAGCAGTACTTC. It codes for CASSDAEGRRTYEQYF.